This TCR beta chain was found in a study of T cell responses to AZD1222 COVID-19 vaccine. Study background: Second-dose intervals near 4 or 12 weeks were combined. Study-level points and caveats: The donor cohort was predominantly white British with a female majority, and clonal diversity may have been underestimated.

TCRdb's table, derived via immunoSEQ multiplex PCR, lists solely in-frame clones and lacks some. The repertoire holds about 150,000 clones, with 88% as singletons. Regarding this clone: The antigen remains undetermined.

This sequence was found in an adult in good health. This sample comprised peripheral blood, obtained on day 0 of AZD1222 vaccination.

Here the CDR3 DNA reads TGTGCCAGCAGTCTTGGACAGGACAATCAGCCCCAGCATTTT. Its translation is CASSLGQDNQPQHF. The chain employs TRBV6-5 and TRBJ1-5, with TRBD1 matching over 7 bases. This CDR3 contains 14 residues. Unmatched junction bases numbered 4, after V lost 5 bases and J lost 3 bases. CDR1 MNHEY and CDR2 SVGAGI come from the germline V gene.